The present entry profiles one TCR beta chain with its context. The antigen is undetermined. This sample is drawn from a study of cytotoxic CD8 clonotypes in ibrutinib-treated CLL. Study-level background: Responses: roughly 24 partial, 2 complete; after median about 70 months, about 15 stayed remitted, roughly 12 progressed.

Repertoires were generated with immunoSEQ multiplex PCR, while TCRdb's copy carries only in-frame clones and drops some. Of just over 35,000 clones in the sample, about two thirds were seen once. The study, taken as a whole, reports: Exceeding age-matched healthy donors, baseline clonality also tracked the counts of circulating CD8+ T cells.

The germline V gene encodes CDR1 MNHEY and CDR2 SVGAGI. CDR3 length: 13 amino acids. With 5 bases removed from V and 5 bases from J, the gap between germline ends came to 12 bases. The receptor was derived from a human donor with chronic lymphocytic leukemia. The source was PBMCs, collected at disease progression, from a patient treated with ibrutinib. V is TRBV6-5 and J is TRBJ1-2; D ambiguous. The CDR3 bases are TGTGCCAGCAGTAGGACCGAGTCATATGGCTACACCTTC. Translated: CASSRTESYGYTF.